One sample yielded the 10 T cell receptor beta chains listed below, sequenced in a study of blood T cell repertoires in COVID-19. Sequenced by immunoSEQ multiplex PCR; TCRdb stores in-frame clones only, minus some. The table lists about 93,000 clones, about 80% of them singletons. The sample comprised peripheral blood. The source is a human donor in a cohort sampled during active COVID-19.

V is TRBV14 and J is TRBJ2-1; a possible D gene is TRBD1 (6 bases). The germline V gene encodes CDR1 SGHDN and CDR2 FVKESK. This CDR3 is built from 14 residues. V was clipped by 0 bases and J by 6 bases, with 9 bases between them. The CDR3: CASSQEARGNEQFF. For the CDR3, the DNA is TGTGCCAGCAGCCAAGAGGCCAGGGGCAATGAGCAGTTCTTC.

This clone was seen a few times. This chain joins TRBV4-2 and TRBJ2-1, with 9 positions matching TRBD2. The CDR3 is 15 amino acids. V lost 1 base to trimming and J lost 9 bases; unmatched junction nucleotides: 7. Germline values: CDR1 LGHNA, CDR2 YNFKEQ. This CDR3 is CASSQGGGARGEQFF. In nucleotides, the CDR3 is TGTGCCAGCAGCCAAGGCGGGGGGGCTCGCGGTGAGCAGTTCTTC.

This chain joins TRBV19 and TRBJ2-3; no reliable D call. The CDR3 consists of 12 residues. The ends were cut back, 3 bases at V and 6 bases at J, with 7 bases in the middle. Per the germline V gene, CDR1 is LNHDA and CDR2 is SQIVND (reference sequence). The CDR3 nucleotides are TGTGCCAGTAGTATTTCGTCGGATACGCAGTATTTT. Its translation: CASSISSDTQYF.

The chain is built from TRBV28 and TRBJ1-2; 7 positions match TRBD1. V shed 8 bases, J shed 2 bases, and the junction held 2 bases outside the gene matches. CDR1 MDHEN and CDR2 SYDVKM come from the germline V gene. The CDR3 spans 12 residues. The CDR3 DNA follows: TGTGCCAGCCGGGACAGCAACTATGGCTACACCTTC. Protein sequence: CASRDSNYGYTF.

J is TRBJ1-3 and V is TRBV18; a weak D match, TRBD1 (5 bases). CDR1 and CDR2 from the germline V gene are KGHSH and LQKENI. This CDR3 contains 15 residues. Trimming shortened V by 1 base and J by 2 bases, and 9 bases separated the two germline ends. CDR3 nucleotides: TGTGCCAGCTCACCACAGGGGCAGGCTGGAAACACCATATATTTT. Translation gives CASSPQGQAGNTIYF.

The chain links TRBV7-3 to TRBJ2-1; 9 bases map to TRBD1. Germline CDR1 SGHTA, CDR2 FQGTGA. The CDR3 loop spans 15 amino acids. J was trimmed by 3 bases and V by 4 bases; bases with no gene match: 4. CDR3 residues: CASSSTGGFYNEQFF. CDR3 nucleotide sequence: TGTGCCAGCAGCTCAACAGGGGGCTTCTACAATGAGCAGTTCTTC.

The chain couples TRBV7-9 to TRBJ1-5; the D is unclear. The germline V gene encodes CDR1 SEHNR and CDR2 FQNEAQ (reference sequence). CDR3 length: 16 amino acids. Trimming shortened V by 5 bases and J by 0 bases, and 14 bases separated the two germline ends. Here the CDR3 reads CASSPLRGNSNQPQHF. For the CDR3, the DNA is TGTGCCAGCAGCCCTCTCCGGGGAAATAGCAATCAGCCCCAGCATTTT.

The rearrangement joins TRBV6-5 to TRBJ1-2; 7 nucleotides agree with TRBD1. The junction had 5 bases not matched to a gene; V was cut back by 6 bases and J by 4 bases. Germline V CDR1 and CDR2: MNHEY, SVGAGI. This CDR3 contains 13 residues. In nucleotides, the CDR3 is TGTGCCAGCAGGAGCTGGGACAGCTATGGCTACACCTTC. This codes for CASRSWDSYGYTF.

The chain carries TRBV2 and TRBJ1-2; TRBD1 matches at 12 bases. The germline CDR1 and CDR2 sequences are SNHLY and FYNNEI. J gave up 8 bases and V 6 bases, and 7 bases lay outside the gene matches. The CDR3 loop spans 14 amino acids. Here the CDR3 reads CASRPGQGARGYTF. As DNA, the CDR3 is TGTGCCAGCAGGCCGGGACAGGGGGCGCGCGGCTACACCTTC.

The gene calls are TRBV27 and TRBJ1-5; possible D gene TRBD1, 5 bases. The CDR3 has 16 amino acids. Per the germline V gene, CDR1 is MNHEY and CDR2 is SMNVEV (reference sequence). V was shortened by 5 bases and J by 1 base, with 15 bases between the two germline ends. CDR3 sequence (DNA): TGTGCCAGCAGTGCCCGGGAGGGGAGAAGCAATCAGCCCCAGCATTTT. Protein product: CASSAREGRSNQPQHF.